This T cell receptor beta chain was captured in a study of blood T cell repertoires in COVID-19. Study details: COVID-19 samples from acute and convalescent phases originated in the United States, Italy and Spain. PBMCs, B-cell-depleted T cells, or T cells were the source of the cDNA or gDNA that made up the material.

The V segment lost 7 bases and the J segment 5 bases; nucleotides outside the gene matches: 6. Germline CDR1 SGHTA, CDR2 FQGNSA. The CDR3 runs to 13 residues. This clone was counted a single time. Participants, about 18 to 90 years old, spanned around 25 US areas. As originally analysed: Scientists estimated how many nucleated cells there were by amplifying reference gene primers. TCRdb's table, derived via immunoSEQ multiplex PCR, lists solely in-frame clones and lacks some. V, J and clone size derive from that table, while D and trimming were established from the DNA sequence. The sample lists over 200,000 clones; nearly 90% were seen once.

This chain connects TRBV7-2 to TRBJ1-1; TRBD1 matches at 8 bases. The TCR comes from a man aged 30 to 39 who had been exposed to COVID-19. Sequencing was performed on PBMCs or T cells enriched from blood (not recorded which). The CDR3 loop reads CASKWTGQTEAFF. CDR3 nucleotide sequence: TGTGCCAGCAAATGGACAGGGCAAACTGAAGCTTTCTTT. Full variable domain (missing parts from reference TRBV7-2 and TRBJ1-1): GAGVSQSPSNKVTEKGKDVELRCDPISGHTALYWYRQSLGQGLEFLIYFQGNSAPDKSGLPSDRFSAERTGGSVSTLTIQRTQQEDSAVYLCASKWTGQTEAFFGQGTRLTVV.